This TCR beta chain was captured in a study of PD-L1 blockade in urothelial cancer. The overall study: Male sex and bladder-origin urothelial cancer characterized about 90% of the roughly 30 patients.

Germline loops: CDR1 SGDLS, CDR2 YYNGEE. Trimming took 4 bases from V and 5 from J; bases not matched to a gene: 9. CDR3 length: 14 residues. Clones were read by immunoSEQ multiplex PCR, and TCRdb kept only the in-frame ones, dropping some. The table has over 70,000 clones, over 80% seen once; the top ten hold roughly 8%. The sample's time point: peripheral blood 6 weeks after treatment start. Here the sequenced sample was PBMCs, taken around atezolizumab (anti-PD-L1) treatment. The rearrangement links TRBV9 to TRBJ2-7, with 7 bases fitting TRBD1. The sequence derives from a man aged 65-85 years with urothelial cancer. The CDR3 sequence is CASSPRQGDHEQYF. CDR3 DNA: TGTGCCAGCAGCCCTCGACAGGGCGACCACGAGCAGTACTTC.